This TCR beta chain emerged from a study of breast tumors, draining lymph nodes, adjacent tissues. TCRdb recomputed calls from the multiplex PCR reads with MiXCR, one row per CDR3 protein. This sample has around 130,000 distinct CDR3 sequences; approximately 20% occur once, and the top ten carry over 3%. CDR3 size: 11 residues. Per germline, CDR1 DFQATT and CDR2 SNEGSKA (reference sequence). J gave up 10 bases and V 6 bases, and 5 bases lay outside the gene matches. The lymph nodes were axillary draining lymph nodes from breast cancer patients. The sample holds many counts of this clonotype. This clonotype was sampled from a female donor with breast cancer. Some clones in this sample may be carry-over from other donors' samples. The sample consisted of axillary lymph node tissue. The chain joins TRBV20-1 to TRBJ2-1; 8 bases are a match to TRBD1. This chain's CDR3 is CSANRGFEQFF. The CDR3 DNA reads as TGCAGTGCAAACAGGGGGTTCGAGCAGTTCTTC.